This is a list of T cell receptor beta chains from one sample in a study of radiation and T cells in renal cell carcinoma. TCRdb keeps only in-frame clones here, not all; method: immunoSEQ multiplex PCR. The sample has roughly 78,000 clones, around 76% seen once. The specimen comprised blood, sampled from a patient whose treatment included radiotherapy and nephrectomy. All receptors come from a man in his sixties with renal cell carcinoma. Both conserved end residues are part of each CDR3. Clone size is shown for a subset of rows, as once, few, many or a class of expanded clone.

V: TRBV30; size: -; J: TRBJ2-1; CDR3: CAKGGRVQFF
V: TRBV21-1; size: -; J: TRBJ1-2; CDR3: CASSKDRGYGYTF
V: TRBV30; size: -; J: TRBJ1-6; CDR3: CAWGTQGDSPLHF
V: TRBV9; size: few; J: TRBJ2-2; CDR3: CASSALHSRRAGELFF
V: TRBV13; size: -; J: TRBJ2-7; CDR3: CASSLVGGRGYEQYF
V: TRBV7-9; size: -; J: TRBJ2-5; CDR3: CASSLAGYQETQYF
V: TRBV18; size: -; J: TRBJ1-4; CDR3: CASSPLSRVSRVRPTNEKLFF
V: TRBV4-2; size: many; J: TRBJ2-6; CDR3: CASSRTSGSGANVLTF
V: TRBV6-5; size: -; J: TRBJ2-2; CDR3: CASIPFEDGTGELFF
V: TRBV15; size: once; J: TRBJ2-1; CDR3: CATSRDRQGYNEQFF
V: TRBV4-2; size: -; J: TRBJ2-7; CDR3: CASSRPDREGEQYF
V: TRBV7-9; size: -; J: TRBJ1-1; CDR3: CASSFGDRQHTEAFF
V: TRBV19; size: -; J: TRBJ2-7; CDR3: CASSIGASATYEQYF
V: TRBV9; size: -; J: TRBJ2-1; CDR3: CASFPGLRENGEQFF
V: TRBV19; size: -; J: TRBJ2-4; CDR3: CASSPEQGWVAKNIQYF
V: TRBV7-9; size: -; J: TRBJ2-5; CDR3: CASSLDGAPQETQYF